These T cell receptor beta chains were read from a single sample in a study of tumor-infiltrating lymphocytes in primary liver carcinoma. TCRdb called the multiplex PCR reads again in MiXCR, with one record for every CDR3 protein. There are a few hundred thousand distinct CDR3 sequences in the sample; 50% to 60% occur only once, and 15% to 20% lies in the top ten. The material sequenced was peripheral blood. These receptors originate from a woman aged 25-40 years with primary liver carcinoma and hepatitis B virus infection. CDR3s include the opening cysteine and the closing phenylalanine or tryptophan. A D gene is named only where the DNA matches it firmly. Clone size appears in some rows only: once, few, many, or a class for an expanded clone.

abundance,j_gene,d_gene,v_gene,CDR3nt,CDR3aa
few,TRBJ2-1,TRBD1,TRBV24-1,TGTGCCACCAGTGATTCTATGCTGACAGGGGGACGTGAGCAGTTCTTC,CATSDSMLTGGREQFF
NA,TRBJ2-7,NA,TRBV6-2/TRBV6-3,TGTGCCAGCAGTTACTCGGGACCTTCCGAAGAGCTGTGCTTC,CASSYSGPSEELCF
many,TRBJ2-4,TRBD1,TRBV11-1,TGTGCCAGCAGCCCTAACTTGGGACAGAAAAACATTCAGTACTTC,CASSPNLGQKNIQYF
once,TRBJ1-1,NA,TRBV6-1,TGTGCCAGCAGTGAAAAAGGGAACACTGAAACTTTCTTT,CASSEKGNTETFF
NA,TRBJ2-7,TRBD1,TRBV28,TGTGCCAGCAGTTTGGGGGACGACGGGACAGGGGCCGAGCAGTACTTC,CASSLGDDGTGAEQYF
once,TRBJ2-3,NA,TRBV10-3,TGTGCCATCAGTGACGATGAGGGTGGGGATACGCAGTATTTT,CAISDDEGGDTQYF
once,TRBJ1-6,NA,TRBV4-1,TGCGCCATCAGCCAACCAGAACTTTATAATTCACCCCTCCACTTT,CAISQPELYNSPLHF
NA,TRBJ2-5,TRBD1,TRBV5-4,TGTGCCAGCAGCTTGGGTAGGGGGCGAGAGACCCAGTACTTC,CASSLGRGRETQYF
few,TRBJ2-2,NA,TRBV7-8,TGTGCCAGTGGTTATAAGACCGGGGAGCTGTTTTTT,CASGYKTGELFF
NA,TRBJ1-1,NA,TRBV6-5,TGTGCCAGCAGTTACTCTAAGGATAAAGCTTCCTTT,CASSYSKDKASF
NA,TRBJ2-3,TRBD2,TRBV6-5,TGTGCCAGCAGGAGCGGGAGTGAGGATACGCAGTATTTT,CASRSGSEDTQYF
NA,TRBJ1-2,TRBD1,TRBV12-3/TRBV12-4,TGTGCCAGCAGAGCGACAGGGTTTGCGGACTATGGCTACACCTTC,CASRATGFADYGYTF
NA,TRBJ2-3,NA,TRBV6-5,TGTGCCAGCAGCTCCCCCGGACCTTCAACGGATGTGCAGTATTTT,CASSSPGPSTDVQYF
NA,TRBJ1-2,NA,TRBV4-1,TGCGCCAGCAGCCGCGGACTTAAGACAGGAAACTATGGCTACACCTTC,CASSRGLKTGNYGYTF
NA,TRBJ2-1,NA,TRBV6-1,TGTGCCAGCAGTAAATTTCAAACAGACTCCTACAATGAGCAGTTCTTT,CASSKFQTDSYNEQFF